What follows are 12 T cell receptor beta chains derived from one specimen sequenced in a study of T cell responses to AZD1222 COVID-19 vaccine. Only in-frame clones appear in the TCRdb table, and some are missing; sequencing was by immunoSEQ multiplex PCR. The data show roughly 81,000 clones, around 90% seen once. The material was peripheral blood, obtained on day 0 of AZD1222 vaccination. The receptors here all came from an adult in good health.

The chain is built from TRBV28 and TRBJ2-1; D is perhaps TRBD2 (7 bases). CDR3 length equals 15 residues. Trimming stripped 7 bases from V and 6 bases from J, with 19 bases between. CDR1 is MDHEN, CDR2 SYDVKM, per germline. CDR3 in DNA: TGTGCCAGCACCGGGGTGTTAGGGGGGGGCAATGAGCAGTTCTTC. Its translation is CASTGVLGGGNEQFF.

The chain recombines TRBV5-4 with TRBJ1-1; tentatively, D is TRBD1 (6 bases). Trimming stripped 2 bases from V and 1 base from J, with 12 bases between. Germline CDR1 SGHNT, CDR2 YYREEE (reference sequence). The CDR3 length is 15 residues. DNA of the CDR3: TGTGCCAGCAGCTTAGGTGGCAGGGGGAACACTGAAGCTTTCTTT. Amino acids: CASSLGGRGNTEAFF.

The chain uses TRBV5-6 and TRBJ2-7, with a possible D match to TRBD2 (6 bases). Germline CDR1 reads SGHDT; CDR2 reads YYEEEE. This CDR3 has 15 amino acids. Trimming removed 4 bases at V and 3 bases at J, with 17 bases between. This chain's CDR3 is CASSGGPGLNYEQYF. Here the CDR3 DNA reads TGTGCCAGCAGCGGAGGCCCGGGACTTAACTACGAGCAGTACTTC.

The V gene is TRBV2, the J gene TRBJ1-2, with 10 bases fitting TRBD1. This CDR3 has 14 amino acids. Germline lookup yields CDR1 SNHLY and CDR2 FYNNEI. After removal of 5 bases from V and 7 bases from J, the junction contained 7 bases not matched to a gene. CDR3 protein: CASSPGQGMGGYTF. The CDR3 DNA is TGTGCCAGCAGTCCGGGACAGGGGATGGGTGGCTACACCTTC.

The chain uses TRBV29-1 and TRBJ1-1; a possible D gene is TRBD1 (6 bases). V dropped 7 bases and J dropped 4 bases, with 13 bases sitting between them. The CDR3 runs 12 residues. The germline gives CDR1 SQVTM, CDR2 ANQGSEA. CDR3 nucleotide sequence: TGCAGCGGGGGACATCTCGGCACTGAAGCTTTCTTT. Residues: CSGGHLGTEAFF.

CDR3 sequence: CASTASGEQYF. The CDR3 DNA reads TGTGCCAGCACCGCGTCGGGAGAGCAGTACTTC. The V gene is TRBV2, the J gene TRBJ2-7, with D perhaps matching TRBD2 (5 bases). Germline CDR1 is SNHLY and CDR2 is FYNNEI. V lost 7 bases, J lost 7 bases, and 11 bases lay in between. The CDR3 runs to 11 residues. Filled out from reference TRBV2 and TRBJ2-7, the complete variable domain reads EPEVTQTPSHQVTQMGQEVILRCVPISNHLYFYWYRQILGQKVEFLVSFYNNEISEKSEIFDDQFSVERPDGSNFTLKIRSTKLEDSAMYFCASTASGEQYFGPGTRLTVT.

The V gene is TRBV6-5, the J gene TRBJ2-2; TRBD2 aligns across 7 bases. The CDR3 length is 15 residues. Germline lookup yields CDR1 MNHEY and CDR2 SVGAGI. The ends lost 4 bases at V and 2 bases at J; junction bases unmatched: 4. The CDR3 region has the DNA TGTGCCAGCAGTTTAAGCGGGGTTAACACCGGGGAGCTGTTTTTT. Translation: CASSLSGVNTGELFF.

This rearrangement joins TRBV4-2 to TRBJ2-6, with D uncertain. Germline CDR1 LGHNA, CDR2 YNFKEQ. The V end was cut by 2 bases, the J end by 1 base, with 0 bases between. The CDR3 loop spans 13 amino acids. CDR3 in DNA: TGTGCCAGCAGCCAATCTGGGGCCAACGTCCTGACTTTC. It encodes CASSQSGANVLTF.

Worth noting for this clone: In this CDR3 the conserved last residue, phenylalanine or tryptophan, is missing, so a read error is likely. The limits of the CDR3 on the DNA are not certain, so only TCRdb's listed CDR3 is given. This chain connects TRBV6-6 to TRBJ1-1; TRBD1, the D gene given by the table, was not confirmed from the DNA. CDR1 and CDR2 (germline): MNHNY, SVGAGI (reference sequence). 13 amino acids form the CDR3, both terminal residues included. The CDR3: CASSYTGTGEYIG.

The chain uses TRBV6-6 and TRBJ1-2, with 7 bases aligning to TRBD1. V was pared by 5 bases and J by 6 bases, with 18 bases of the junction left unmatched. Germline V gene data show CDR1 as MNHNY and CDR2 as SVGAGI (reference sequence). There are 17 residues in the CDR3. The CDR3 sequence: CASSRKYKGAIPNGYTF. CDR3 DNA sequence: TGTGCCAGCAGTCGAAAGTATAAGGGGGCGATCCCCAATGGCTACACCTTC.

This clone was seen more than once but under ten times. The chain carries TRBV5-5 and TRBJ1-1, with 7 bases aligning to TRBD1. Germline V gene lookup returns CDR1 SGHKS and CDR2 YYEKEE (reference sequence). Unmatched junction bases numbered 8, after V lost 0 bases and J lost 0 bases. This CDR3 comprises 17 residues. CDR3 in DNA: TGTGCCAGCAGCTTGGATCAGGGGGTTATGATGAACACTGAAGCTTTCTTT. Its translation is CASSLDQGVMMNTEAFF.

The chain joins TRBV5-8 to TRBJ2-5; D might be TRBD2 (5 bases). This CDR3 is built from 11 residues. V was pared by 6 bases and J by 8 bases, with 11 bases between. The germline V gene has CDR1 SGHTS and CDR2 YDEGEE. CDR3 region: CASTLRATQYF. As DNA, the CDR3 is TGTGCCAGCACCCTGCGGGCAACCCAGTACTTC.